A single sample gave rise to the 21 T cell receptor beta chains below, sequenced in a study of response to subunit inactivated influenza vaccine. TCRdb re-called the RT-PCR reads through MiXCR, storing one row per CDR3 protein. The sample has approximately 530,000 distinct CDR3 sequences; less than 10% are singletons. Sequencing used PBMCs from blood, obtained roughly 24 months after vaccination. Receptor source: a man aged 45 to 70 who received an inactivated influenza vaccine.

This clonotype was counted many times. V and J are TRBV7-9 and TRBJ1-1; 8 nucleotides agree with TRBD1. The V gene's germline CDR1 is SEHNR and CDR2 FQNEAQ (reference sequence). CDR3 length: 16 amino acids. V shed 1 base and J 6 bases; nucleotides not matched to a gene: 10. The CDR3 DNA reads as TGTGCCAGCAGCTTAGGGCAGGGGGCGAGAAGGGCTGAAGCTTTCTTT. Translation gives CASSLGQGARRAEAFF.

This clonotype has only a few counts. CDR3 nucleotide sequence: TGTGCCAGCAGAGACAGCGGGAGGTATATCCACGAGCAGTACTTC. As protein: CASRDSGRYIHEQYF. J is TRBJ2-7 and V is TRBV6-2 or TRBV6-3; 9 nucleotides align to TRBD2. Germline CDR1 MNHEY, CDR2 SVGEGT. The CDR3 runs to 15 residues. V trimming: 6 bases; J trimming: 5 bases; junction bases outside the gene matches: 11.

The genes are TRBV7-3 and TRBJ1-2, with TRBD1 matching 8 bases. The CDR3 has 14 residues. J was trimmed by 9 bases and V by 2 bases; bases with no gene match: 8. Germline V gene sequence: CDR1 SGHTA, CDR2 FQGTGA. CDR3 DNA sequence: TGTGCCAGCAGCTTAGCAGGGGGCGATAATAGCTACACCTTC. It specifies CASSLAGGDNSYTF.

This clonotype was seen only a few times. The chain uses TRBV11-2 and TRBJ2-3, with D perhaps matching TRBD2 (7 bases). This CDR3 is 18 amino acids long. With 2 bases removed from V and 10 bases from J, the gap between germline ends came to 28 bases. Germline CDR1 and CDR2: SGHAT and FQNNGV. Here the CDR3 reads CASSLLGGGSTLLNSQYF. The CDR3 DNA reads TGTGCCAGCAGCTTATTGGGCGGGGGCTCCACTCTCCTTAATTCGCAGTATTTT.

This clonotype has more than one count but fewer than ten. The chain combines TRBV20-1 with TRBJ1-2; D perhaps matches TRBD1 (5 bases). The CDR3 covers 12 residues. Trimming removed 5 bases at V and 8 bases at J, with 15 bases between. The germline V gene has CDR1 DFQATT and CDR2 SNEGSKA (reference sequence). This CDR3 is CSAPSPRDGYTF. In DNA form, the CDR3 reads TGCAGTGCTCCCTCCCCCAGGGACGGCTACACCTTC.

This rearrangement joins TRBV25-1 to TRBJ2-5; possibly TRBD1 or TRBD2 for D (5 bases each). The CDR3 spans 21 residues. Looked up from germline, CDR1 is MGHDK and CDR2 is SYGVNS. Trimming removed 1 base from V and 2 bases from J, with 29 bases in between. CDR3 DNA: TGTGCCAGCAGTGAATCCACTTCTGACCAGAGGGGTATAAGGATACAAGAGACCCAGTACTTC. This gives the protein CASSESTSDQRGIRIQETQYF. Drawing the rest from reference TRBV25-1 and TRBJ2-5, the complete variable domain is EADIYQTPRYLVIGTGKKITLECSQTMGHDKMYWYQQDPGMELHLIHYSYGVNSTEKGDLSSESTVSRIRTEHFPLTLESARPSHTSQYLCASSESTSDQRGIRIQETQYFGPGTRLLVL.

This clonotype was found many times. CDR3 loop: CASSLGRAGNQPQHF. CDR3 nucleotides: TGTGCCAGCAGCCTAGGACGGGCCGGAAATCAGCCCCAGCATTTT. The chain has TRBV11-1 and TRBJ1-5; D gene unclear. The CDR3 consists of 15 residues. V was clipped by 5 bases and J by 4 bases, with 15 bases between them. CDR1 and CDR2 (germline): SGHAT, FQDESV (reference sequence).

This clonotype was detected a few times. The chain uses TRBV20-1 and TRBJ2-5, with D perhaps matching TRBD1 (5 bases). The germline CDR1 and CDR2 sequences are DFQATT and SNEGSKA (reference sequence). The CDR3 sequence is 15 residues long. V lost 0 bases and J lost 6, with 17 bases in between. DNA of the CDR3: TGCAGTGCTAGAGACCCGGCCTACAGGTACCAGACCCAGTACTTC. Translating it yields CSARDPAYRYQTQYF.

This clonotype was counted a few times. The CDR3 loop is CASSFDGVAGYTF. CDR3 coding DNA: TGTGCCAGCAGTTTTGATGGGGTGGCTGGCTACACCTTC. This chain links TRBV12-3 or TRBV12-4 with TRBJ1-2; no firm D call. V dropped 3 bases and J dropped 7 bases, with 12 bases sitting between them. CDR3 length: 13 residues.

V usage is TRBV20-1 and J usage is TRBJ2-1; D remains unclear. V was trimmed by 3 bases and J by 3 bases, leaving 18 bases between them. Germline CDR1 reads DFQATT; CDR2 reads SNEGSKA (reference sequence). The CDR3 is made up of 16 amino acids. In DNA form, the CDR3 reads TGCAGTGCTAGCCAGGATTTCATACACTACTACAATGAGCAGTTCTTC. Translated, it gives CSASQDFIHYYNEQFF.

This clonotype was detected only a few times. The chain combines TRBV10-3 with TRBJ2-2; possibly TRBD1 for D (6 bases). The CDR3 contains 17 residues. Germline CDR1 and CDR2: ENHRY and SYGVKD. V was trimmed by 0 bases and J by 0 bases, leaving 11 bases between them. CDR3 in DNA: TGTGCCATCAGTGAGTCTTTGAAGGGGGCGAACACCGGGGAGCTGTTTTTT. This codes for CAISESLKGANTGELFF.

For this clonotype: The junction does not match germline at one end; this may be a read error. This sequence joins TRBV20-1 and TRBJ1-2; D is possibly TRBD1 (6 bases). Germline loops: CDR1 DFQATT, CDR2 SNEGSKA (reference sequence). The CDR3 contains 11 residues. The CDR3, as DNA: TGCAGTGCTAAAGGGGGATATGGCTACATCTTC. This sequence encodes CSAKGGYGYIF.

This chain connects TRBV28 to TRBJ1-4; D remains ambiguous. The length of the CDR3 is 15 residues. V dropped 1 base and J dropped 7 bases, with 13 bases sitting between them. Germline CDR1 MDHEN, CDR2 SYDVKM. The CDR3 sequence is CASSLSWQASEKLFF. CDR3 nucleotides: TGTGCCAGCAGTTTATCGTGGCAGGCATCTGAAAAACTGTTTTTT.

This clonotype was seen ten or more times. This chain connects TRBV7-3 to TRBJ2-1; D call uncertain. CDR1 SGHTA and CDR2 FQGTGA come from the germline V gene. The CDR3 totals 13 residues. V was clipped by 5 bases and J by 5 bases, with 10 bases between them. CDR3 region: CASSPGPNNEQFF. The CDR3 nucleotides are TGTGCCAGCAGCCCCGGACCTAACAATGAGCAGTTCTTC.

This clonotype came up many times. CDR3 coding DNA: TGTGCCAGCAGCTTAGAACTAGCGGGAGTTTCTTTCTACGAGCAGTACTTC. It encodes CASSLELAGVSFYEQYF. This chain joins TRBV11-2 and TRBJ2-7; the match to TRBD2 covers 11 bases. The CDR3 extends over 17 amino acids. V gave up 0 bases and J gave up 3 bases; unmatched junction bases: 7. From germline, CDR1 is SGHAT and CDR2 FQNNGV.

The rearrangement uses TRBV6-1 and TRBJ2-1; 9 nucleotides align to TRBD2. The CDR3 sequence is 19 residues long. Germline CDR1 and CDR2: MNHNS and SASEGT. Losses at the gene ends were 5 bases for V and 2 bases for J; bases not matched to a gene: 16. Written as DNA, the CDR3 is TGTGCCAGCAGTCGCTTATCACCGGGACTAGCTTCCACCTACAATGAGCAGTTCTTC. Amino acids: CASSRLSPGLASTYNEQFF.

Notes on this clonotype: Possible read error: a much larger clone is one base away. This chain links TRBV29-1 with TRBJ1-2; 9 nucleotides line up with TRBD1. CDR1 SQVTM and CDR2 ANQGSEA come from the germline V gene. The CDR3 has 11 amino acids. CDR3 nucleotide sequence: TGCGGCGTTCTACCTGAGGGACAGGGCACCTTC. Protein sequence: CGVLPEGQGTF.

This sequence joins TRBV30 and TRBJ2-4, with 10 bases that match TRBD1. The CDR3 has 14 residues. In germline, CDR1 is GTSNPN, CDR2 SVGIG (reference sequence). The trim removed 0 bases at V and 8 bases at J, leaving 4 bases unmatched. CDR3 residues: CAWSVGTGVDIQYF. CDR3 coding DNA: TGTGCCTGGAGTGTAGGGACAGGGGTTGACATTCAGTACTTC. The whole variable domain, filled in from reference TRBV30 and TRBJ2-4, reads SQTIHQWPATLVQPVGSPLSLECTVEGTSNPNLYWYRQAAGRGLQLLFYSVGIGQISSEVPQNLSASRPQDRQFILSSKKLLLSDSGFYLCAWSVGTGVDIQYFGAGTRLSVL.

This rearrangement joins TRBV27 to TRBJ2-7, with D perhaps TRBD1 (5 bases). The CDR3 consists of 13 residues. V lost 10 bases and J lost 0, with 13 bases in between. Germline loops: CDR1 MNHEY, CDR2 SMNVEV (reference sequence). The chain's CDR3 is CATLDSYSYEQYF. CDR3 nucleotides: TGTGCCACCCTAGACAGCTACTCCTACGAGCAGTACTTC.

In its sample, this clonotype was seen many times. The genes are TRBV7-9 and TRBJ2-7; TRBD2 aligns across 7 bases. In germline, CDR1 is SEHNR, CDR2 FQNEAQ (reference sequence). The junction had 9 bases not matched to a gene; V was cut back by 0 bases and J by 4 bases. This CDR3 region has 16 residues. CDR3 sequence (DNA): TGTGCCAGCAGCTTAGCGGGGCCTAGCGGTCCATACGAGCAGTACTTC. This translates into CASSLAGPSGPYEQYF.

This chain joins TRBV5-6 and TRBJ2-1; maybe TRBD2 (7 bases). The V end was cut by 0 bases, the J end by 2 bases, with 12 bases between. The germline V gene encodes CDR1 SGHDT and CDR2 YYEEEE. CDR3 length: 16 amino acids. CDR3 in DNA: TGTGCCAGCAGCTTGGGTGGGGGGGGCGCCTACAATGAGCAGTTCTTC. Amino acids: CASSLGGGGAYNEQFF.